This TCR beta chain was sequenced in a study of T cell repertoires in cytomegalovirus infection. About the research overall: Matching HLA type and CMV infection were both indicated by public TCR beta signatures.

This clonotype was counted at least ten times. Its antigen is unidentified. Overall study findings and caveats: HLA-C-restricted TCR beta clonotypes specific for CMV led the ex vivo response. Pooled public TCR beta family frequency picked out CMV carriers with the relevant HLA.

TCRdb re-called the reads with MiXCR, one entry per CDR3 protein. Of nearly 550,000 distinct CDR3 sequences in the sample, 15% to 20% are singletons; the top ten hold more than 20%. The sequence was obtained from a human donor in good health (CMV status not recorded). Some clones in this sample may be carry-over from other donors' samples. Material: CD8+ T cells from PBMCs.

CDR3 DNA: TGTGCCACCAGCAGCGATTACAGGGGGTGGCTCACTGAAGCTTTCTTT. This sequence encodes CATSSDYRGWLTEAFF. The genes are TRBV15 and TRBJ1-1; 8 bases are a match to TRBD1. Unmatched junction bases numbered 10, after V lost 3 bases and J lost 4 bases. The CDR3 totals 16 residues. Germline V CDR1 and CDR2: LNHNV, YYDKDF (reference sequence). The full variable domain, in which reference TRBV15 and TRBJ1-1 provide the parts outside the CDR3, is DAMVIQNPRYQVTQFGKPVTLSCSQTLNHNVMYWYQQKSSQAPKLLFHYYDKDFNNEADTPDNFQSRRPNTSFCFLDIRSPGLGDTAMYLCATSSDYRGWLTEAFFGQGTRLTVV.